A selection of T cell receptor beta chains follows, all from one sample in a study of blood T cell repertoires in COVID-19. Using immunoSEQ multiplex PCR, the repertoire was profiled, and TCRdb retains in-frame clones only, with some absent. The sample carries 99,000 or so clones, roughly 90% recorded once. Sequencing was carried out using peripheral blood. The receptors were gathered from a human donor in a cohort sampled during active COVID-19. Both conserved end residues are part of each CDR3. The D gene is left open where the match is weak. Clone size is given for some rows only: seen once, a few or many times, or a class if the clone is expanded.

12	NA	NA	TRBJ2-7	TRBV27	TGTGCCAGCAGTTTGCTCGGCTACGAGCAGTACTTC	CASSLLGYEQYF
15	TRBD2	NA	TRBJ2-7	TRBV5-1	TGCGCCACGGCCATCGAACCGGGAGGGCCCCTCGAGCAGTACTTC	CATAIEPGGPLEQYF
15	TRBD1	NA	TRBJ1-5	TRBV18	TGTGCCAGCTCACTAACAGGGGGAGGCAATCAGCCCCAGCATTTT	CASSLTGGGNQPQHF
18	TRBD1	NA	TRBJ1-2	TRBV7-2	TGTGCCAGCAGCTCAGAACGCGGACAGGAAGGGTTTAGCTATGGCTACACCTTC	CASSSERGQEGFSYGYTF
13	NA	NA	TRBJ1-1	TRBV6-5	TGTGCCAGCCTCCCGAGCGGCCGGACTGAAGCTTTCTTT	CASLPSGRTEAFF
15	NA	NA	TRBJ1-3	TRBV28	TGTGCCAGCAGTCCCCAATCAGGGACTGGAAACACCATATATTTT	CASSPQSGTGNTIYF
17	TRBD2	NA	TRBJ2-1	TRBV7-2	TGTGCCAGCAGCTTAGCAGGACTAGCGGGGGGGTTGAATGAGCAGTTCTTC	CASSLAGLAGGLNEQFF
16	TRBD1	NA	TRBJ1-5	TRBV19	TGTGCCAGTAGTATCTCGACAGGGTATAGCAATCAGCCCCAGCATTTT	CASSISTGYSNQPQHF
15	NA	once	TRBJ2-3	TRBV18	TGTGCCAGCTCACGGGCGGGGGCCAACACAGATACGCAGTATTTT	CASSRAGANTDTQYF
14	TRBD2	NA	TRBJ2-1	TRBV27	TGTGCCAGCATGTCCTTTCTAGCGGCCAATGAGCAGTTCTTC	CASMSFLAANEQFF
13	NA	NA	TRBJ2-1	TRBV9	TGTGCCAGCAGCTCTCGAGACTACAATGAGCAGTTCTTC	CASSSRDYNEQFF
14	NA	once	TRBJ1-6	TRBV25-1	TGTGCCAGCAGTGAGGGGACTGACCTGAGGACCCTCCACTTT	CASSEGTDLRTLHF
14	NA	NA	TRBJ2-7	TRBV11-2	TGTGCCAGCAGCTTACAAGTGGCCTCCTACGAGCAGTACTTC	CASSLQVASYEQYF
13	NA	NA	TRBJ2-3	TRBV27	TGTGCCAGCAGGTTGGCTAGCACAGATACGCAGTATTTT	CASRLASTDTQYF
15	NA	NA	TRBJ1-1	TRBV19	TGTGCCAGTAGTATACAGGGGAACATGAACACTGAAGCTTTCTTT	CASSIQGNMNTEAFF
14	TRBD1	NA	TRBJ2-7	TRBV5-6	TGTGCCAGCAGCTCCCACAGGGGCACCTACGAGCAGTACTTC	CASSSHRGTYEQYF
13	NA	NA	TRBJ1-2	TRBV2	TGTGCCAGCAGTGGCGACCTAGCCGGGGGCTACACCTTC	CASSGDLAGGYTF
15	TRBD1	NA	TRBJ1-5	TRBV19	TGTGCCAGTACCGAATACAGGGGGAACAATCAGCCCCAGCATTTT	CASTEYRGNNQPQHF
15	TRBD1	NA	TRBJ1-5	TRBV6-5	TGTGCCAGCAGTTACAGGGGACAGCCCAATCAGCCCCAGCATTTT	CASSYRGQPNQPQHF
14	NA	NA	TRBJ2-7	TRBV4-3	TGCGCCAGCAGCCAAGGTCTGGAGAAACCCGAGCAGTACTTC	CASSQGLEKPEQYF
16	TRBD2	NA	TRBJ2-3	TRBV11-2	TGTGCCAGCAGCATACTAGCGTTCGGAAACACAGATACGCAGTATTTT	CASSILAFGNTDTQYF
14	NA	NA	TRBJ1-1	TRBV6-5	TGTGCCAGCAGCAGGGCCGCAGAGAACACTGAAGCTTTCTTT	CASSRAAENTEAFF